These 6 T cell receptor beta chains originate from one sample sequenced in a study of blood T cells in healthy people across ages. The use of a sample-barcoded 5' primer and a J-beta primer mix characterized a second PCR of roughly 6 to 12 cycles. TCRdb passed the 5' RACE reads through MiXCR, listing each CDR3 protein once. The sample lists roughly 640,000 distinct CDR3 sequences; 25% to 30% were seen once. The sequenced sample consisted of blood. These receptor sequences come from a woman aged 80 or older in good health.

This clonotype appeared a few times. The rearrangement joins TRBV20-1 to TRBJ2-1; TRBD2 agrees at 11 bases. CDR1 is DFQATT, CDR2 SNEGSKA, per germline (reference sequence). Trimming removed 5 bases from V and 6 bases from J; junction bases left unmatched: 12. The CDR3 is 16 residues long. As DNA, the CDR3 is TGCAGTGCTCGCCACGTAGCGGGAGGGCCTCCCAATGAGCAGTTCTTC. Amino acids: CSARHVAGGPPNEQFF.

This clonotype was detected many times. The chain is built from TRBV20-1 and TRBJ2-3, with unresolved D. V was shortened by 1 base and J by 9 bases, with 8 bases between the two germline ends. The CDR3 has 11 residues. Per the germline V gene, CDR1 is DFQATT and CDR2 is SNEGSKA (reference sequence). The CDR3 sequence: CSARGEDTQYF. The CDR3 coding sequence is TGCAGTGCTAGAGGCGAAGACACGCAGTATTTT.

This chain connects TRBV5-6 to TRBJ2-2; tentatively, D is TRBD1 (5 bases). The CDR3 totals 16 residues. Looked up from germline, CDR1 is SGHDT and CDR2 is YYEEEE. The V end was cut by 4 bases, the J end by 1 base, with 14 bases between. The CDR3 DNA reads as TGTGCCAGCAGCCTTCTAGACAGAATGAACACCGGGGAGCTGTTTTTT. Its protein is CASSLLDRMNTGELFF.

On this clonotype itself: Given a much more abundant clone one base away, this may be a read error. V is TRBV30 and J is TRBJ2-7; 7 bases are a match to TRBD1. The CDR3 runs to 12 residues. Germline V gives CDR1 GTSNPN, CDR2 SVGIG (reference sequence). The ends lost 2 bases at V and 3 bases at J; junction bases unmatched: 1. Written as DNA, the CDR3 is TGTGCCTGGAGTCGACAGGGCTACGAGCAGTACTTC. This gives the protein CAWSRQGYEQYF.

This clonotype has just a few counts. The chain carries TRBV7-3 and TRBJ2-2; D unclear. V shed 5 bases and J shed 0 bases, with 10 bases lying between them. The germline V gene encodes CDR1 SGHTA and CDR2 FQGTGA. The CDR3 runs 15 residues. The CDR3, as DNA: TGTGCCAGCAGCATAGGCGCCGCGAACACCGGGGAGCTGTTTTTT. It encodes CASSIGAANTGELFF.

This clonotype was counted many times. The chain links TRBV20-1 to TRBJ2-5; 12 positions agree with TRBD2. The CDR3 runs to 15 residues. Germline trimming cut 3 bases from V and 5 bases from J; bases unmatched to any gene: 7. The germline gives CDR1 DFQATT, CDR2 SNEGSKA (reference sequence). DNA for the CDR3: TGCAGTGCTAGGGCCGGCCTAGCGGGGGGGGAGACCCAGTACTTC. This codes for CSARAGLAGGETQYF.